The entry that follows covers one TCR beta chain sequence. Treatment of the sample: oral pan-JAK inhibitor, 5-10 mg twice daily. As part of sample collection, lesional scalp punch biopsies and peripheral blood were taken from alopecia areata patients. Trimming pared 0 bases from V and 4 bases from J, leaving 14 bases between. Germline CDR1 and CDR2: GTSNPN and SVGIG (reference sequence). The CDR3 sequence is 15 residues long. Extracted RNA was reverse transcribed into cDNA, the sequencing template. Produced via immunoSEQ multiplex PCR; TCRdb's table is partial and in-frame only. In the table there are 110,000 or so clones, 55% to 60% of which are singletons. This entry is derived from a study of CD8+ T cells in alopecia areata.

This chain links TRBV30 with TRBJ2-3, with D perhaps TRBD2 (6 bases). Here the sequenced sample was CD4+ T cells sorted from blood, taken at week 24, from a patient treated with tofacitinib. This TCR was sampled from a human donor with alopecia areata. CDR3 DNA sequence: TGTGCCTGGAGTGTACCCCCGGGACTTCCAGATACGCAGTATTTT. Its protein product is CAWSVPPGLPDTQYF. The whole variable domain, remainder taken from reference TRBV30 and TRBJ2-3, is SQTIHQWPATLVQPVGSPLSLECTVEGTSNPNLYWYRQAAGRGLQLLFYSVGIGQISSEVPQNLSASRPQDRQFILSSKKLLLSDSGFYLCAWSVPPGLPDTQYFGPGTRLTVL.